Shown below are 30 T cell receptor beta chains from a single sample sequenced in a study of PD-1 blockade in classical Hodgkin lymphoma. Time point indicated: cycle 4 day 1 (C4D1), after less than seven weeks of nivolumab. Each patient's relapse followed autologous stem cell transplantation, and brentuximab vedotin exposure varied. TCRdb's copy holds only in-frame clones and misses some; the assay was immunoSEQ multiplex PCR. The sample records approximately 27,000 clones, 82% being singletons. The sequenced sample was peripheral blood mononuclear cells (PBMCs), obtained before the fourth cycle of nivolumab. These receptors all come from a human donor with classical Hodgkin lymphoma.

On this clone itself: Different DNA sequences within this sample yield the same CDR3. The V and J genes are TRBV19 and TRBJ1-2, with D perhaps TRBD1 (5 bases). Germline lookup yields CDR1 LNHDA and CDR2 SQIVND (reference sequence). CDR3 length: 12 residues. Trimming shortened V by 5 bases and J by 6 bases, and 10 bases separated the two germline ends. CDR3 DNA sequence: TGTGCCAGTAGTCGGCAGGGAGATGGCTACACCTTC. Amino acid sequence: CASSRQGDGYTF.

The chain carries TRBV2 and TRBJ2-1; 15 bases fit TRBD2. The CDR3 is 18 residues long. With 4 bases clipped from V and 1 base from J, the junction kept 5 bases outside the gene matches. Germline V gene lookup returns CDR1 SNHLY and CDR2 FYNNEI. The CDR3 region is CASSAGLAGGPSYNEQFF. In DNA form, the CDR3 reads TGTGCCAGCAGTGCGGGACTAGCGGGGGGACCATCCTACAATGAGCAGTTCTTC.

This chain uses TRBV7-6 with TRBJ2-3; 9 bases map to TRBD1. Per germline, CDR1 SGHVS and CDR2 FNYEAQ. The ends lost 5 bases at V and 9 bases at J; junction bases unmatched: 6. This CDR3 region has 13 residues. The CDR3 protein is CASSTRDRETQYF. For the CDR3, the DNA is TGTGCCAGCAGCACCCGGGACAGGGAAACGCAGTATTTT. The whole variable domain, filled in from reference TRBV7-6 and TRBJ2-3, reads GAGVSQSPRYKVTKRGQDVALRCDPISGHVSLYWYRQALGQGPEFLTYFNYEAQQDKSGLPNDRFSAERPEGSISTLTIQRTEQRDSAMYRCASSTRDRETQYFGPGTRLTVL.

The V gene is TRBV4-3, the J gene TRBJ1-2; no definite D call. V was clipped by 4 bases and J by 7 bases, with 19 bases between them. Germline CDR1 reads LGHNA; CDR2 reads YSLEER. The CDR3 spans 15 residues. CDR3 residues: CASSPDSVSSIGYTF. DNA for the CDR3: TGCGCCAGCAGCCCGGATTCAGTTTCCTCGATTGGCTACACCTTC.

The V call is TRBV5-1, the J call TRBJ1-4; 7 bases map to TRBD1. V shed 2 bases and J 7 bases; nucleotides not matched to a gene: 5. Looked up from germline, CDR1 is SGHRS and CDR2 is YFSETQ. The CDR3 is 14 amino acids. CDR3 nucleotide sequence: TGCGCCAGCAGCTTCAGGGGGAGGACTGAAAAACTGTTTTTT. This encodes CASSFRGRTEKLFF.

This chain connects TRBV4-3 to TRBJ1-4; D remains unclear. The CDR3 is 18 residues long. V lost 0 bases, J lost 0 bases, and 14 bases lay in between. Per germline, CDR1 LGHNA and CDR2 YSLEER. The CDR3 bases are TGCGCCAGCAGCCAAGAAATCCCAGTCCTTTCAACTAATGAAAAACTGTTTTTT. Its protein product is CASSQEIPVLSTNEKLFF.

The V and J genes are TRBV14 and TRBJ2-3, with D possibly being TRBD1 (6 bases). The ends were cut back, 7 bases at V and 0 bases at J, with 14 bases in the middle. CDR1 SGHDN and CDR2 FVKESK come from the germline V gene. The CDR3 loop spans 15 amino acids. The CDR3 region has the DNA TGTGCCAGCAAAGGACAGCTATCTAGCACAGATACGCAGTATTTT. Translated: CASKGQLSSTDTQYF.

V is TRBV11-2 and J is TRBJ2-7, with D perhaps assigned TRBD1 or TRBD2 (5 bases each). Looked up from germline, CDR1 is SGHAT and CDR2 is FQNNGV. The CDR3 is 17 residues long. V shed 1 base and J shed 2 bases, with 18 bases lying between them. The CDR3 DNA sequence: TGTGCCAGCAGCTTAGGTCGGGGCGGACCCCCCACCTACGAGCAGTACTTC. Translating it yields CASSLGRGGPPTYEQYF. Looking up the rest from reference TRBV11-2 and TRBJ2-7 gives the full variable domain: EAGVAQSPRYKIIEKRQSVAFWCNPISGHATLYWYQQILGQGPKLLIQFQNNGVVDDSQLPKDRFSAERLKGVDSTLKIQPAKLEDSAVYLCASSLGRGGPPTYEQYFGPGTRLTVT.

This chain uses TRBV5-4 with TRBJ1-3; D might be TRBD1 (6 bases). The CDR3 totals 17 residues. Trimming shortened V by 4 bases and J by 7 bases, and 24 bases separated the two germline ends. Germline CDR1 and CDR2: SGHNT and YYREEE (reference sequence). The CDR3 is CASSLGGGGSLSNTIYF. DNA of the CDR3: TGTGCCAGCAGCCTCGGAGGGGGGGGTAGCTTGAGCAACACCATATATTTT.

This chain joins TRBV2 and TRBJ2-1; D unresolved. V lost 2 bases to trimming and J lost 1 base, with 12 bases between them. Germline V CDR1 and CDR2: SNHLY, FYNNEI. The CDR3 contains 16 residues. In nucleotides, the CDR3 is TGTGCCAGCAGTGAACAGTCGGCTGCGTCCTACAATGAGCAGTTCTTC. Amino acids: CASSEQSAASYNEQFF.

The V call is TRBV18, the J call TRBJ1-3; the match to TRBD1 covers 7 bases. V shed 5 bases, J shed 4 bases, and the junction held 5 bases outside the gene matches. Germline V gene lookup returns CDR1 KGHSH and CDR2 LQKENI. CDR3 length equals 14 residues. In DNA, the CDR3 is TGTGCCAGCTCATTGGGGACAGAAGGAAACACCATATATTTT. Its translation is CASSLGTEGNTIYF.

The CDR3 region is CSVFSNYGYTF. CDR3 nucleotide sequence: TGCAGCGTTTTTAGTAACTATGGCTACACCTTC. This rearrangement joins TRBV29-1 to TRBJ1-2; no firm D call. The ends were cut back, 5 bases at V and 1 base at J, with 5 bases in the middle. This CDR3 comprises 11 residues. Germline V gene data show CDR1 as SQVTM and CDR2 as ANQGSEA. Looking up the rest from reference TRBV29-1 and TRBJ1-2 gives the full variable domain: SAVISQKPSRDICQRGTSLTIQCQVDSQVTMMFWYRQQPGQSLTLIATANQGSEATYESGFVIDKFPISRPNLTFSTLTVSNMSPEDSSIYLCSVFSNYGYTFGSGTRLTVV.

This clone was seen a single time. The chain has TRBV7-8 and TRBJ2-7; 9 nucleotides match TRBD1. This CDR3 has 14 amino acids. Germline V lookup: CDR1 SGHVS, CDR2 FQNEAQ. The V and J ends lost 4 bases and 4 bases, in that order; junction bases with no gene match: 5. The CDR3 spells CASSSRDREYEQYF. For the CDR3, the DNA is TGTGCCAGCAGCTCCCGGGACAGGGAGTACGAGCAGTACTTC.

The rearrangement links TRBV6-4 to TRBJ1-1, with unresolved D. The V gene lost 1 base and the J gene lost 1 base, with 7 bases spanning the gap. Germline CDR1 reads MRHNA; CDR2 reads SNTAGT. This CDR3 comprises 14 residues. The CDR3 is CASSDWSRNTEAFF. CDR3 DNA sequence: TGTGCCAGCAGTGACTGGAGCCGGAACACTGAAGCTTTCTTT.

The CDR3 nucleotides are TGCGCCAGCAGTCAAAAAGGCAGACAGTCATATAATTCACCCCTCCACTTT. This codes for CASSQKGRQSYNSPLHF. The chain couples TRBV23-1 to TRBJ1-6, with D tentatively TRBD1 (5 bases). TRBV23-1 is an ORF, and what it does is uncertain. Deletions cut 2 bases from V and 4 bases from J, with 15 bases between. The CDR3 length is 17 residues.

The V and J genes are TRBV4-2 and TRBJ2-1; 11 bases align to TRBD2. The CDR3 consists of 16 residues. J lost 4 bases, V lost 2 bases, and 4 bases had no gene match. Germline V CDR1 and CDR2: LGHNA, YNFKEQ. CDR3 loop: CASSQISGGVYNEQFF. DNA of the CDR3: TGTGCCAGCAGCCAAATTAGCGGGGGGGTTTACAATGAGCAGTTCTTC.

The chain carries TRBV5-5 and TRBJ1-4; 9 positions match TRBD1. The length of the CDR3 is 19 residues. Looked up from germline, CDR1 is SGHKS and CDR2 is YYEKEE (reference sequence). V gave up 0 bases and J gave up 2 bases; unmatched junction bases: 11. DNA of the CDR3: TGTGCCAGCAGCTTGGAGCCCGGGACAGGGAGTTGGACTAATGAAAAACTGTTTTTT. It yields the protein CASSLEPGTGSWTNEKLFF.

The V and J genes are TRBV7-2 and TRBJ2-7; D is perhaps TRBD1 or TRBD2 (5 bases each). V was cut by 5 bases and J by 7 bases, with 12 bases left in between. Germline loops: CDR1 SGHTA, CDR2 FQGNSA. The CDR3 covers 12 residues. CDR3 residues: CASSLPGPEQYF. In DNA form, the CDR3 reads TGTGCCAGCAGCCTGCCGGGGCCGGAGCAGTACTTC.

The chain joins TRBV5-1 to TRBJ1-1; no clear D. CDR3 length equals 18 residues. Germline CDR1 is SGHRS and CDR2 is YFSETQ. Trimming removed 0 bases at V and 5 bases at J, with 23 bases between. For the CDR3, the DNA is TGCGCCAGCAGCTTGGTAGGCCGGTTAGGCTCCCGGGGAACTGAAGCTTTCTTT. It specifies CASSLVGRLGSRGTEAFF.

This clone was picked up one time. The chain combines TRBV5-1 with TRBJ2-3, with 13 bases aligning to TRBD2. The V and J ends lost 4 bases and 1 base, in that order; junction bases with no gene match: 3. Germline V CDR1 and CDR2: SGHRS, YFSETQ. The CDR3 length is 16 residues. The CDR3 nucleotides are TGCGCCAGCAGCAGAGGGACTAGCGGGGGCACAGATACGCAGTATTTT. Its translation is CASSRGTSGGTDTQYF.

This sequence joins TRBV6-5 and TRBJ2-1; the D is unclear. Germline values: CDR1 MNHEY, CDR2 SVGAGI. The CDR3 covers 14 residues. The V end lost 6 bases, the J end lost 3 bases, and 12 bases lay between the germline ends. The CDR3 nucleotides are TGTGCCAGCAGGCGGACGGATATCTACAATGAGCAGTTCTTC. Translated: CASRRTDIYNEQFF.

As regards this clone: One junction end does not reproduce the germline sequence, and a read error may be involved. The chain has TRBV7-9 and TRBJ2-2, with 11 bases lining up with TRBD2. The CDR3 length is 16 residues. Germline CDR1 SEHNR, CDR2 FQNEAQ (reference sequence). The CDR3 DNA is TGTGCCAGCATCTTAGCGGGGGGGCGAAGCACCGGGGAGCTGTTTTTT. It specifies CASILAGGRSTGELFF.

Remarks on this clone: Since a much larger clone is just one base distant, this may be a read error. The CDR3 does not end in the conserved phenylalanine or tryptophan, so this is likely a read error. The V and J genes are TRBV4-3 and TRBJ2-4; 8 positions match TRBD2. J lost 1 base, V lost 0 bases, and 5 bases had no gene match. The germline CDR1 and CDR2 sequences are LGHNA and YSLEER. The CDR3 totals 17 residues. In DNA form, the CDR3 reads TGCGCCAGCAGCCAAGATAGCGGGGCTGGGGCCAAAAACATTCAGTACTCC. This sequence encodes CASSQDSGAGAKNIQYS.

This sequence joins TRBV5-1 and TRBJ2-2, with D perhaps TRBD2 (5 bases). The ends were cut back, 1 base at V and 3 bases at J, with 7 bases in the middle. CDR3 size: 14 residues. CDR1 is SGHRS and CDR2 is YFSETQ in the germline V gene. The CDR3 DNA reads TGCGCCAGCAGCTTGATCGGGGACACCGGGGAGCTGTTTTTT. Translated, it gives CASSLIGDTGELFF.

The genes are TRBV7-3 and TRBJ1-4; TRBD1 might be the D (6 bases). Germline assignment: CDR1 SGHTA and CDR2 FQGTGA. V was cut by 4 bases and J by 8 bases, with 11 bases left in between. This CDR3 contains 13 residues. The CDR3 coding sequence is TGTGCCAGCAGCTCCAGGGGTAAGGAAAAACTGTTTTTT. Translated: CASSSRGKEKLFF.

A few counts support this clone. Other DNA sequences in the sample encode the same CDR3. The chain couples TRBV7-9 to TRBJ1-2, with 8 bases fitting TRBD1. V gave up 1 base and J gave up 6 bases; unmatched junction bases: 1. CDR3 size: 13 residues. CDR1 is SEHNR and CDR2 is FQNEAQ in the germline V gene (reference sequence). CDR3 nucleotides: TGTGCCAGCAGCTTAGAGACAGGGGATGGCTACACCTTC. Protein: CASSLETGDGYTF.

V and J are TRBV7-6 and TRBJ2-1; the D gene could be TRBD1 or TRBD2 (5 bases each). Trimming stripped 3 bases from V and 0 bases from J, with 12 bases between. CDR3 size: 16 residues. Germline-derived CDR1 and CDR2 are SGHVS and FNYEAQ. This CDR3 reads CASSFPFGGSYNEQFF. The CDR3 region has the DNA TGTGCCAGCAGCTTCCCGTTTGGGGGCTCCTACAATGAGCAGTTCTTC.

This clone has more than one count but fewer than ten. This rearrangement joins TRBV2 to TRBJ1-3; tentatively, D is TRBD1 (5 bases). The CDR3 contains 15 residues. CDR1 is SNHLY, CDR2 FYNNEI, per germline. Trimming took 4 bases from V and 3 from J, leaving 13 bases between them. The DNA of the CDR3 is TGTGCCAGCAGTGTCGGGGGAAATGGTGGAAACACCATATATTTT. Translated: CASSVGGNGGNTIYF.

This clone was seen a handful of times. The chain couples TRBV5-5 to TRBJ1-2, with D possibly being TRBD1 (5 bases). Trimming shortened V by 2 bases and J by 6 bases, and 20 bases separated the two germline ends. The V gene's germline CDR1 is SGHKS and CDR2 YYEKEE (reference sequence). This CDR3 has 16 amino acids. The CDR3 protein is CASSLRGTSIGNGYTF. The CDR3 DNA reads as TGTGCCAGCAGCTTAAGGGGAACTTCAATAGGGAATGGCTACACCTTC.

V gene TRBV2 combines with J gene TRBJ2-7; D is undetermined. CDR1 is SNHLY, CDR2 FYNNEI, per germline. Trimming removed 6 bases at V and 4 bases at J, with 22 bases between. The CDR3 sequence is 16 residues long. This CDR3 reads CASRFSWQVYGYEQYF. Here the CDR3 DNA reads TGTGCCAGCAGATTCTCCTGGCAGGTGTATGGGTACGAGCAGTACTTC.